In this sample, the clone carrying this TCR beta chain turned up a few times. Its antigen is not known. Amplification targeted TCR beta CDR3 regions from RNA transcripts. TCR CDR3 underwent first-round RT-PCR with the HTBI primer set. TCRdb passed the multiplex PCR reads through MiXCR, listing each CDR3 protein once. The data show about 320,000 distinct CDR3 sequences, with roughly 15% seen just once and around 33% held by the top ten. The CDR3 length is 13 residues. Germline V gene data show CDR1 as GTSNPN and CDR2 as SVGIG (reference sequence). The V gene lost 7 bases and the J gene lost 7 bases, with 19 bases spanning the gap. Patients aged 18 to 65 had newly diagnosed hyperthyroidism lasting under 2 months. Uncontrolled infection, other autoimmune disease, pregnancy or lactation disqualified patients from enrolment. The data originate from a study of T cells in Graves' hyperthyroidism and ophthalmopathy. The overall study: The authors collected peripheral blood at initial diagnosis, before any treatment.

Findings and limits, study-wide: Blood also carried most thyroid clonotypes expanded above 0.001.

The rearrangement joins TRBV30 to TRBJ2-5; either TRBD1 or TRBD2 may supply D (5 bases each). The source is a man aged 25-45 years with Graves' hyperthyroidism. What was sequenced was blood. CDR3 in DNA: TGTGCCTACATCGACAGCCCTGGGGGGACCCAGTACTTC. This encodes CAYIDSPGGTQYF.